This TCR beta chain appears in the sequencing data of a study of blood T cell repertoires in COVID-19. Sequencing used immunoSEQ multiplex PCR; TCRdb keeps in-frame clones, though not all of them. The sample holds roughly 70,000 clones, about 88% seen once. This CDR3 is 20 amino acids long. The sequence was obtained from a man between 65 and 85 years old with active COVID-19. The sample comprised peripheral blood. The chain has TRBV21-1 and TRBJ2-4; TRBD2, the table's D call, was not compared with the DNA. TRBV21-1 is termed a pseudogene. The CDR3 DNA reads TGTGCCAGCAGCAAGCCCCGGACTAGCGGGAGATCGTGGAGGAAAAACATTCAGTACTTC. Translating it yields CASSKPRTSGRSWRKNIQYF.